The rows below give T cell receptor beta chains drawn from one sample of a study of blood T cell repertoires in COVID-19. Libraries were prepared by immunoSEQ multiplex PCR; TCRdb keeps only in-frame clonotypes and omits some of them. The data show some 220,000 clones, 83% seen once. The sequencing input was peripheral blood. The receptor source for this set is a young woman with COVID-19, enrolled during active disease. Each CDR3 is given with its conserved first and last residue. A D gene is named only where the DNA matches it firmly.

D gene | CDR3 length | J gene | V gene | CDR3 DNA | CDR3 protein
NA | 16 | TRBJ1-6 | TRBV7-8 | TGTGCCAGCAGCTTCACCGCCGGCACAGGGAATTCACCCCTCCACTTT | CASSFTAGTGNSPLHF
NA | 11 | TRBJ1-1 | TRBV19 | TGTGCCAGTAGTCGGGGGGGGCGGGCTTTCTTT | CASSRGGRAFF
TRBD2 | 15 | TRBJ2-1 | TRBV11-1 | TGTGCCAGCAGCCGTCTAGCGGGAGCAGAGAATGAGCAGTTCTTC | CASSRLAGAENEQFF
NA | 16 | TRBJ2-1 | TRBV6-1 | TGTGCCAGCAGTGAATGGGGAACAGGGAGCTACAATGAGCAGTTCTTC | CASSEWGTGSYNEQFF
TRBD1 | 13 | TRBJ1-1 | TRBV5-6 | TGTGCCAGCAGCCGAACAGGGGGCACTGAAGCTTTCTTT | CASSRTGGTEAFF
TRBD1 | 14 | TRBJ1-5 | TRBV18 | TGTGCCAGCTCGGGAACAGGGGAAGGTCAGCCCCAGCATTTT | CASSGTGEGQPQHF
NA | 19 | TRBJ2-4 | TRBV3-1/TRBV3-2 | TGTGCCAGCAGCCAGGAAAGAGGTAGGTCAGGGGATACCAAAAACATTCAGTACTTC | CASSQERGRSGDTKNIQYF
NA | 11 | TRBJ2-7 | TRBV29-1 | TGCAGCGTTGAAGTAGCCTACGAGCAGTACTTC | CSVEVAYEQYF
NA | 17 | TRBJ1-6 | TRBV30 | TGTGCCTGGAGCGGGGGGGCAGCCAGCTCCTATAATTCACCCCTCCACTTT | CAWSGGAASSYNSPLHF
NA | 12 | TRBJ2-7 | TRBV18 | TGTGCCAGCTCAGAGTCGGGTACGGGGCAGTACTTC | CASSESGTGQYF